This TCR beta chain appears in the sequencing data of a study of blood T cell repertoires in COVID-19. The assay was immunoSEQ multiplex PCR, and TCRdb's table has in-frame clones only and misses some. In the table there are about 480,000 clones, around nine tenths of which are singletons. The sequenced sample consisted of peripheral blood. The origin of this receptor is a woman aged 45-60 years with COVID-19, enrolled during active disease.

The CDR3 DNA is TGTGCCAGCAGCCAAGGTGGCCGCCAAAACACCGGGGAGCTGTTTTTT. This sequence encodes CASSQGGRQNTGELFF. The chain links TRBV3-1 (or the pseudogene TRBV3-2) to TRBJ2-2, with D unclear. Trimming stripped 1 base from V and 2 bases from J, with 11 bases between. The germline CDR1 and CDR2 sequences are LGHDT and YNNKEL (reference sequence). The CDR3 contains 16 residues.